These 8 T cell receptor beta chains were sequenced from one sample in a study of cytomegalovirus exposure and HLA in healthy donors. Data came from immunoSEQ multiplex PCR; TCRdb stores just in-frame clones and leaves some out. Of some 170,000 clones detected, roughly 90% appear once; the ten largest clones hold just over 4%. Sequencing input: PBMCs. Receptors originate from a man aged 18 to 35 in good health and CMV-seropositive.

The genes are TRBV7-9 and TRBJ1-4, with 11 bases fitting TRBD1. Germline assignment: CDR1 SEHNR and CDR2 FQNEAQ (reference sequence). This CDR3 contains 15 residues. V shed 0 bases, J shed 7 bases, and the junction held 1 base outside the gene matches. The CDR3 bases are TGTGCCAGCAGCTTAGCTGGGACAGGGGGTGAAAAACTGTTTTTT. Encoded protein: CASSLAGTGGEKLFF. The full variable domain, rest sourced from reference TRBV7-9 and TRBJ1-4, is DTGVSQNPRHKITKRGQNVTFRCDPISEHNRLYWYRQTLGQGPEFLTYFQNEAQLEKSRLLSDRFSAERPKGSFSTLEIQRTEQGDSAMYLCASSLAGTGGEKLFFGSGTQLSVL.

This chain uses TRBV27 with TRBJ2-7, with D possibly being TRBD2 (6 bases). CDR3 length equals 13 residues. The germline CDR1 and CDR2 sequences are MNHEY and SMNVEV (reference sequence). The V and J ends lost 5 bases and 4 bases respectively, with 12 bases between them. CDR3 sequence reads: CASSPGSAYEQYF. The CDR3, as DNA: TGTGCCAGCAGTCCCGGGAGCGCGTACGAGCAGTACTTC.

This clone occurred once. CDR3 coding DNA: TGCGCCAGCAGTCAAAAGTATGTAGGAATAGCGGCCGGGGAGCTGTTTTTT. Translated, it gives CASSQKYVGIAAGELFF. The chain combines TRBV23-1 with TRBJ2-2, with TRBD2 as a possible D gene (6 bases). TRBV23-1 is designated an ORF whose function remains uncertain. Between the trimmed V and J ends, which lost 2 bases and 6 bases, there was a span of 19 bases. This CDR3 has 17 amino acids.

The genes are TRBV4-1 and TRBJ1-5; 9 bases match TRBD1. CDR1 and CDR2 from the germline V gene are MGHRA and YSYEKL. CDR3 length: 15 amino acids. With 2 bases clipped from V and 6 bases from J, the junction kept 5 bases outside the gene matches. Written as DNA, the CDR3 is TGCGCCAGCAGCCAATGGGGACAGGGCCTTCAGCCCCAGCATTTT. This codes for CASSQWGQGLQPQHF.

The rearrangement links TRBV10-3 to TRBJ2-5, with D possibly matching TRBD1 (6 bases). The CDR3 loop spans 15 amino acids. Germline CDR1 reads ENHRY; CDR2 reads SYGVKD. V lost 2 bases, J lost 6 bases, and 16 bases lay in between. CDR3 region: CAISERGHREKTQYF. The CDR3, as DNA: TGTGCCATCAGTGAGAGGGGTCACAGGGAGAAGACCCAGTACTTC.

J is TRBJ1-2 and V is TRBV5-1; 12 nucleotides align to TRBD1. Germline trimming cut 0 bases from V and 8 bases from J; bases unmatched to any gene: 5. From germline, CDR1 is SGHRS and CDR2 YFSETQ. This CDR3 contains 15 residues. Here the CDR3 DNA reads TGCGCCAGCAGCTTGGCCGGGACAGGGGGCGAGGGCTACACCTTC. It is translated as CASSLAGTGGEGYTF.

The chain carries TRBV7-6 and TRBJ2-2, with TRBD2 as a possible D gene (7 bases). Looked up from germline, CDR1 is SGHVS and CDR2 is FNYEAQ. The CDR3 has 14 residues. Trimming pared 2 bases from V and 7 bases from J, leaving 11 bases between. The CDR3 protein is CASSLKRDIGELFF. DNA of the CDR3: TGTGCCAGCAGCTTAAAGCGGGACATCGGGGAGCTGTTTTTT.

The V call is TRBV19, the J call TRBJ2-1; 12 positions agree with TRBD2. CDR1 and CDR2 from the germline V gene are LNHDA and SQIVND (reference sequence). Trimming took 4 bases from V and 13 from J; bases not matched to a gene: 14. The CDR3 is 16 residues long. The CDR3 DNA follows: TGTGCCAGTAGTAGCGGGGGACTAGCGGGCCCCGGGCATCAGTTCTTC. This translates into CASSSGGLAGPGHQFF. The complete variable domain, with remaining parts taken from reference TRBV19 and TRBJ2-1, reads DGGITQSPKYLFRKEGQNVTLSCEQNLNHDAMYWYRQDPGQGLRLIYYSQIVNDFQKGDIAEGYSVSREKKESFPLTVTSAQKNPTAFYLCASSSGGLAGPGHQFFGPGTRLTVL.